This TCR beta chain was sequenced during a study of cytomegalovirus exposure and HLA in healthy donors. From germline, CDR1 is MNHEY and CDR2 SVGAGI. V was pared by 2 bases and J by 4 bases, with 8 bases of the junction left unmatched. The CDR3 is 16 amino acids. This clone was recorded once. Its antigen remains unknown. PCR employed 60 Vbeta and 13 Jbeta primers. Profiling relied on immunoSEQ multiplex PCR, and the TCRdb table lists in-frame clones only, not all of them. The repertoire holds over 150,000 clones, with around 80% as singletons. Study-level results: Based on reports, TCR beta sequences accurately predicted HLA-A and HLA-B alleles for most subjects.

The specimen sequenced was PBMCs. The receptor was isolated from a man under 40 in good health and CMV-seropositive. This chain connects TRBV6-5 to TRBJ2-3, with 8 bases matching TRBD1. The CDR3 bases are TGTGCCAGCAGTTACCTAACAGGGGGTGTATCAGATACGCAGTATTTT. Encoded protein: CASSYLTGGVSDTQYF.